This T cell receptor (beta chain) was captured in a study of early stage breast cancer tumors. Study information: Eight or nine ER+/PR+/HER2- tumors were invasive ductal; a few were invasive lobular.

Each sample had two DNA replicates, roughly 0.5 ug blood or about 1.4 ug tissue. TCRdb keeps only in-frame clones here, not all; method: immunoSEQ multiplex PCR. The sample gives some 70,000 clones, 65% to 85% of which show up once; 3% to 3.5% is in the top ten. Note on this clone: Its cognate antigen is unknown.

Trimming removed 2 bases at V and 9 bases at J, with 11 bases between. Germline V gene data show CDR1 as SNHLY and CDR2 as FYNNEI. This CDR3 comprises 12 residues. General study results and limits: In about 85% of the 16 patients, blood comparison separated tumor from normal breast.

This rearrangement joins TRBV2 to TRBJ2-7; the D gene is possibly TRBD2 (5 bases). The TCR was taken from a person aged 55 to 75 with breast cancer. Sequenced: blood. CDR3 amino acids: CASSETPRGQYF. CDR3 nucleotides: TGTGCCAGCAGTGAAACCCCCCGGGGGCAGTACTTC.